This T cell receptor beta chain stems from a study of blood T cells in healthy people across ages. Study-level points and caveats: Naive T cell percentage showed a strong correlation with the diversity of TCR beta. Age advanced and TCR beta diversity per million T cells fell, roughly linearly.

This clonotype was counted a few times. As yet, its antigen is unknown. Primers used in a second PCR of roughly 7 to 11 cycles were a sample-barcoded 5' primer and a J-beta primer mix. MiXCR, run by TCRdb on the 5' RACE reads, gives a single entry per CDR3 protein. The sample holds 650,000 to 800,000 distinct CDR3 sequences, 40% to 50% seen once. They isolated at least 7 million PBMCs from each sample. No fewer than 5.5 micrograms of total RNA were isolated from every sample. V lost 2 bases to trimming and J lost 0 bases, with 14 bases between them. Germline lookup yields CDR1 SGHTA and CDR2 FQGNSA. This CDR3 is built from 17 residues.

Sequencing was carried out using blood. This sequence originates from a man between 60 and 70 years old in good health. V is TRBV7-2 and J is TRBJ2-4; D is undetermined. The CDR3 DNA sequence: TGTGCCAGCAGCTTAACCTCCAATCCGTTAGCCAAAAACATTCAGTACTTC. This encodes CASSLTSNPLAKNIQYF.